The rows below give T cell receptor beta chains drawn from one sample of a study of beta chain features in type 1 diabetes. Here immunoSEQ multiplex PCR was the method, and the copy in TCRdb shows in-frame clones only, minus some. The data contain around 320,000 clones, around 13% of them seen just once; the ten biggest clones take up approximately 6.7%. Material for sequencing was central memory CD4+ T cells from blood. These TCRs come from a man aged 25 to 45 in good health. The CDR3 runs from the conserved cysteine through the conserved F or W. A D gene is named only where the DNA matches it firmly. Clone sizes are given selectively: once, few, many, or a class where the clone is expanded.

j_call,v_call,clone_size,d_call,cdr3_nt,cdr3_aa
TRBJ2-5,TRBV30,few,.,TGTGCCTGGAGCGGAGGGGGCCAAGAGACCCAGTACTTC,CAWSGGGQETQYF
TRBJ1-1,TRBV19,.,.,TGTGCCAGTAGTATAGTGGGGGGGACCACTGAAGCTTTCTTT,CASSIVGGTTEAFF
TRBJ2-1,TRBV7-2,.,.,TGTGCCAGCAGCTTAGTAGGTCGGAATGAGCAGTTCTTC,CASSLVGRNEQFF
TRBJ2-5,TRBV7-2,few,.,TGTGCCAGCAGCCATTACCGGGTACAAGAGACCCAGTACTTC,CASSHYRVQETQYF
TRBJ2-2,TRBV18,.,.,TGTGCCAGCTCACCATTTCACGCGGGGAACACCGGGGAGCTGTTTTTT,CASSPFHAGNTGELFF
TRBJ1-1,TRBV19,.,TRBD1,TGTGCCAGTAGTATCGGCAGGGGGCCGAACACTGAAGCTTTCTTT,CASSIGRGPNTEAFF
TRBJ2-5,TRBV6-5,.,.,TGTGCCAGCAGTCGTACAGGGCAAGAGACCCAGTACTTC,CASSRTGQETQYF
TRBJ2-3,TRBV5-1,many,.,TGCGCCAGCAGCTTGGTCAGGGATCGGGATACGCAGTATTTT,CASSLVRDRDTQYF
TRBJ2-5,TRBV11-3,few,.,TGTGCCAGCAGCTTAGTGACCCAAGAGACCCAGTACTTC,CASSLVTQETQYF
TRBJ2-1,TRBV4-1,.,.,TGCGCCAGCAGCCAAGACACGAGCTCCTACAATGAGCAGTTCTTC,CASSQDTSSYNEQFF
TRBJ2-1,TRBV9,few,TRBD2,TGTGCCAGCAGCGTAGAAGGGACTAGCGGATACAATGAGCAGTTCTTC,CASSVEGTSGYNEQFF
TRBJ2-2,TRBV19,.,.,TGTGCCAGTAGTAAGGAGCTCGAGGGAAAGGTGTGGCCCGGGGAGCTGTTTTTT,CASSKELEGKVWPGELFF
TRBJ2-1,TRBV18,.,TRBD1,TGTGCCAGCTCACCCGGACAGGGGGCAGGGGGTGAGCAGTTCTTC,CASSPGQGAGGEQFF
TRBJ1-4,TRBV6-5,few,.,TGTGCCAGCAGTAAGGGAACTAATGAAAAACTGTTTTTT,CASSKGTNEKLFF
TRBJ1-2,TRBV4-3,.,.,TGCGCCAGCAGCCAAGATTCGGCAGCCACTAACTATGGCTACACCTTC,CASSQDSAATNYGYTF
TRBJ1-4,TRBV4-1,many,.,TGCGCCAGCAGCCAAGTCCGAGGAAATGAAAAACTGTTTTTT,CASSQVRGNEKLFF
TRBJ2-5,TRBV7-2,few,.,TGTGCCAGCAGCCCCCAGCGGCGAGAGACCCAGTACTTC,CASSPQRRETQYF
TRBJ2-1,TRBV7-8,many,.,TGTGCCAGCAGCTTTAATATGGGAACCCCCGGGCAGTTCTTC,CASSFNMGTPGQFF
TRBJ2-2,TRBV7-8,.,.,TGTGCCAGCAGCTTAGTCGGGGGAGACACCGGGGAGCTGTTTTTT,CASSLVGGDTGELFF
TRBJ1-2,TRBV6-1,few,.,TGTGCCAGCTCATTCCCTAACTATGGCTACACCTTC,CASSFPNYGYTF
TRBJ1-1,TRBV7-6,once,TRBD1,TGTGCCAGCAGCTTAGAGAGACAGGGGCTGAACACTGAAGCTTTCTTT,CASSLERQGLNTEAFF
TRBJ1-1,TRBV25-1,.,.,TGTGCCAGCAATTCCGGCAGGGGCACTGAAGCTTTCTTT,CASNSGRGTEAFF